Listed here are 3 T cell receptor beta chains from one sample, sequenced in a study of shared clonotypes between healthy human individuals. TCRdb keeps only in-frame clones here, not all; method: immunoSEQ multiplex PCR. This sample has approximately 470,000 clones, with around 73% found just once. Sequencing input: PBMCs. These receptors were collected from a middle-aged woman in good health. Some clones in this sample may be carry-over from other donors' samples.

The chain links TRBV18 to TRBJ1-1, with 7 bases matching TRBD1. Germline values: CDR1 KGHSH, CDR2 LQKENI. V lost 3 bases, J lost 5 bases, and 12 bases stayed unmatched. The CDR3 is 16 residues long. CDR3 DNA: TGTGCCAGCTCACCTAAACAGGGGACGGAGGAGACTGAAGCTTTCTTT. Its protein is CASSPKQGTEETEAFF. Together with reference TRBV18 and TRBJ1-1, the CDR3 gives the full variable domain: NAGVMQNPRHLVRRRGQEARLRCSPMKGHSHVYWYRQLPEEGLKFMVYLQKENIIDESGMPKERFSAEFPKEGPSILRIQQVVRGDSAAYFCASSPKQGTEETEAFFGQGTRLTVV.

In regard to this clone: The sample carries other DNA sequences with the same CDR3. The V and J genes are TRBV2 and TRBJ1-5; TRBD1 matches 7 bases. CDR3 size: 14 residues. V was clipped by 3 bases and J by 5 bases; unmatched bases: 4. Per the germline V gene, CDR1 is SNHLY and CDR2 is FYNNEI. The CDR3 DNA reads TGTGCCAGCAGTGACCGGACAGGTCATCAGCCCCAGCATTTT. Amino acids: CASSDRTGHQPQHF.

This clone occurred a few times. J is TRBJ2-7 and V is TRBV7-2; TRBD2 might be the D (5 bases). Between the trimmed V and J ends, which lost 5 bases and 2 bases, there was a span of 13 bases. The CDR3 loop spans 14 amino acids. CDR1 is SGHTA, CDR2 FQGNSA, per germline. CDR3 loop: CASSPGPTTYEQYF. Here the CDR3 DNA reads TGTGCCAGCAGCCCCGGGCCGACTACCTACGAGCAGTACTTC.